This T cell receptor beta chain emerged from a study of shared clonotypes between healthy human individuals (dated by TCRdb to 2018 to 2021). For the wider study: Three men and a couple of women, aged 18 to 49 years, made up the cohort. To increase sequencing depth and limit assay-specific biases, TCR repertoire library preparation and sequencing were carried out by different laboratories using diverse techniques. To estimate repertoire size and how much clonotype sharing occurs between individuals, the study deeply sequenced the blood TCR repertoires of five or six healthy adults. For each donor, CD4 naive and CD4 memory were each given three plates, CD8 naive was given two plates, and CD8 memory was given one plate. Leukapheresis yielded between about 0.9 and 10 billion PBMCs per donor. The paper's findings and limits, for the study overall: Naive subsets generally had larger estimated clonotype richness than memory subsets. Pairwise subsampling indicated that sequencing depth was expected to affect the degree of clonotype sharing among donors. Sampling was restricted to blood, and TCR repertoires in tissues likely differ from the TCR repertoires found in blood. Incomplete sequencing was indicated by rarefaction of sorted-subset datasets, despite the large sequencing depth. Clonotypes shared by all four sorted-subset donors showed higher generation probabilities than non-shared clonotypes. Because the study included a small number of donors, the genetic and exposure-history diversity represented was limited. Across a handful of donors, approximately 4.9% of naive CD4, around 3.5% of naive CD8, 2.3% of memory CD4, and approximately 0.4% of memory CD8 clonotypes were shared.

Comments on this clone: It lacks a known antigen. No base-level quality is on record; no much larger clone is a single base apart.

CD8 naive samples were CD45RO-negative cells positively selected for CCR7, giving a CD45RA+CCR7+ population that excluded TemRA cells. Healthy HIV-negative adults with no recently reported acute infections or vaccinations were included as donors. Every donor was a Caucasian adult living in Nashville, Tennessee, USA. Blood was obtained by leukapheresis, after which PBMCs were separated by Ficoll-Histopaque density gradient centrifugation and cryopreserved in liquid nitrogen vapor phase. Analytical flow cytometry was used to check the purity and quantity of every magnetically sorted T cell population. Genomic DNA was isolated from every sorted fraction and measured by UV absorbance on a Nanodrop 2000c. In the germline V gene, CDR1 corresponds to SGHVS and CDR2 to FNYEAQ. V trim: 4 bases; J trim: 2 bases; unmatched bases: 11. Its CDR3 holds 16 amino acids, cysteine through phenylalanine. Just CDR3 DNA is preserved here, 48 bases in frame from base 1.

Using the deep immunoSEQ assay, multiplex PCR amplified TCR CDR3 regions from genomic DNA. Extracted genomic DNA from each cell subset was spread evenly across all wells of several immunoSEQ 96-well plates, with each plate serving as a replicate. For sorted subsets, approximately 210 ng of genomic DNA, equivalent to some 33,000 T cell genomes, went into each replicate PCR. Purified libraries were measured with a Qubit 3.0 fluorometer, size-checked on a Bioanalyzer 2100, and measured again with the KAPA Library Quantification kit. Each immunoSEQ 96-well plate was sequenced on its own single-read 150-cycle Illumina NextSeq 550 flow cell. The authors processed their data as follows. Because the immunoSEQ output included only junctional sequences and no quality scores, the filtering could not be the same as the filtering used for full-length reads. Sequences were annotated with PyIR, a Python wrapper for IgBLAST v1.9, and V/J genes and CDR3 were assigned using IMGT germline references. Reads were removed for weak V/J assignments (E-value above 1e-6), missing CDR3, stop codons, out-of-frame junctions, or ambiguous translated residues. V3J clonotypes were defined as sequences sharing the same inferred V gene, J gene, and CDR3 amino acid sequence. To compute the percentage overlap between repertoires, the number of shared unique clonotypes was divided by the size of the smaller repertoire. Repertoire richness was assessed with RTK rarefaction, the Chao1 estimator, and Recon v2.1 estimates of unobserved clonotypes. For all TCRbeta clonotypes obtained by the gDNA method from a few donors, generation probabilities were computed with OLGA. TCRdb stores this immuneACCESS table with in-frame sequences only. Part of the clones is absent; in the studies checked, under half of the shortfall reflects unresolved V genes, and no reason is known for the rest. V and J calls and clone size are as listed in that table; D and trimming were resolved from the DNA. This sample holds millions of clones; 93% were observed only once. The ten largest make up around 1.7% of the sample.

Specimen: naive CD8+ T cells from PBMCs. The sample's cell subset or site label, in plain terms: CD45RA+CCR7+. The rearranged chain carries TRBV7-6 and TRBJ2-7, with 7 bases in between that match TRBD1. This receptor was obtained from a man aged 18 to 29 in good health. Some clones in this sample may be carry-over from other donors' samples. In nucleotide form, the sequence is TGTGCCAGCAGCTCCAGAAGGACAGGTCAAACCTACGAGCAGTACTTC. Its protein is CASSSRRTGQTYEQYF. This CDR3, with the reference TRBV7-6 and TRBJ2-7 proteins standing in past its ends, gives the full variable domain GAGVSQSPRYKVTKRGQDVALRCDPISGHVSLYWYRQALGQGPEFLTYFNYEAQQDKSGLPNDRFSAERPEGSISTLTIQRTEQRDSAMYRCASSSRRTGQTYEQYFGPGTRLTVT.